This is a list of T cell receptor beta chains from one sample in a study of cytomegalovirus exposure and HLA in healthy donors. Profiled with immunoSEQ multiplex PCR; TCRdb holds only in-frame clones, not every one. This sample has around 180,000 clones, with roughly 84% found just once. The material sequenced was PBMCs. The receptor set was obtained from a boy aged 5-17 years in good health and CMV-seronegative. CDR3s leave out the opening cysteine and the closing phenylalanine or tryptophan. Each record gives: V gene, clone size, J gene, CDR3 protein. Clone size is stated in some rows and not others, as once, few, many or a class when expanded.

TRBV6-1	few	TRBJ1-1	ASRKDRVGSTEAF
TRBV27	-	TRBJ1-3	ASSSSGTGNTIY
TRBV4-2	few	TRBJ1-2	ASSQAPGSGGYGYT
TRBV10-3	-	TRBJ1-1	AINDPREGTEAF
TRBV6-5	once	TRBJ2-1	ASSFGTGGNEQF
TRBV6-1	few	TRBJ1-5	ASSGHIGSNQPQH
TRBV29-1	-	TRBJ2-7	SVAYRDSDGEY
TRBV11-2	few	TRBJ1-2	ASSATRGEGGYT
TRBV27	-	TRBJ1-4	ASSSSGAATNEKLF
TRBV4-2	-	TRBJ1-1	ASSQEKGAGYTEAF
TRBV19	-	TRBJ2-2	ASSITGTTGELF
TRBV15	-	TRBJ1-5	ATSGGQGSQPQH
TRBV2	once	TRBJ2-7	ASTGERSHEQY
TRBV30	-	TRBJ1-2	AWSVRHRGSYGYT
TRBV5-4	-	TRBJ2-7	ASSVQGVDYEQY
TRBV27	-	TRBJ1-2	ASSPGQYPYGYT
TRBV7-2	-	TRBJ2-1	ASSLGQGPYNEQF
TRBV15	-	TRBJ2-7	ATSRGGATGGSYEQY
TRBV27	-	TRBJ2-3	ASSSLSTDTQY
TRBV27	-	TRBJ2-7	ASSPTSGSTYEQY
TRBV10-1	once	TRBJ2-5	ASSERVGAQETQY
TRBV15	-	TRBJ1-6	ATRRDGTVFSPLH
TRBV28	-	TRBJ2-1	ASRTKTSSYNEQF
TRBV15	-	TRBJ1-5	ATSKSETGRNQPQH
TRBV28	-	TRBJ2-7	ASRKSGAYEQY
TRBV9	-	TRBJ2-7	ASSGGTSYEQY
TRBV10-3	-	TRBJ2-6	AISNSSGANVLT
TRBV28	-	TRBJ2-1	ASRRAGQAYNEQF
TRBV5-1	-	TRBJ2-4	ASSPGQALQNIQY
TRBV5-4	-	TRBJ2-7	ASSPATGYEQY
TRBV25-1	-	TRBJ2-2	ASSGMGTSGSTGELF
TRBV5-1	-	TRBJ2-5	ASSLVGASVQETQY
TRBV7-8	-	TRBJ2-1	ASSFALLAGVTWNEQF
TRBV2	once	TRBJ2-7	ASSESGGLISYEQY
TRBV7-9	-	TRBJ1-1	ASSLANATGKVAEAF
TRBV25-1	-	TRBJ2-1	ASSVLDRGLYNEQF